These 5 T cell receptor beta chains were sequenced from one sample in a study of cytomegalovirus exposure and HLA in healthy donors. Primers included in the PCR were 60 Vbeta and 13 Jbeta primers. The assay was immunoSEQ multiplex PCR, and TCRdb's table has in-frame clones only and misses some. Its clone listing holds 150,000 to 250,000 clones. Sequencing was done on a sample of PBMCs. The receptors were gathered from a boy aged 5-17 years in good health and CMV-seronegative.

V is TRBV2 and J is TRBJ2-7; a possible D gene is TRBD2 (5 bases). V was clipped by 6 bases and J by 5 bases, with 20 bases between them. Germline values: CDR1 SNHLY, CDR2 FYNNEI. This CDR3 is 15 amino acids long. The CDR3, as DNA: TGTGCCAGCAGCTACTACCGGGAATCGGTTGACGAGCAGTACTTC. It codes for CASSYYRESVDEQYF.

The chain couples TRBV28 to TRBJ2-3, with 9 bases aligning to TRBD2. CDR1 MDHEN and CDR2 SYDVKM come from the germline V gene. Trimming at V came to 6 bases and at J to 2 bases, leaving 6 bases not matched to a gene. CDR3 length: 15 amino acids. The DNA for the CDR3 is TGTGCCAGCAGACAAAGCGGGGGGACCACAGATACGCAGTATTTT. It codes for CASRQSGGTTDTQYF.

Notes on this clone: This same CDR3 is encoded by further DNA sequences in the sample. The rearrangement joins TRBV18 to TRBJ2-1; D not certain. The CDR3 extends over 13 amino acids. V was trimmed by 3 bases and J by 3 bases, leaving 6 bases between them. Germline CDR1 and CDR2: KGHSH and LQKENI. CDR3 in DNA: TGTGCCAGCTCACCGTCTAGCTACAATGAGCAGTTCTTC. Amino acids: CASSPSSYNEQFF.

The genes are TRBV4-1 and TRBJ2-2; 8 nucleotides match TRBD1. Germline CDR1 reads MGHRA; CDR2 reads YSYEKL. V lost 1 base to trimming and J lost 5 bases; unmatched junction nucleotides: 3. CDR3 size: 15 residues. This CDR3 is CASSQATGGTGELFF. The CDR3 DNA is TGCGCCAGCAGCCAAGCTACAGGGGGGACCGGGGAGCTGTTTTTT.

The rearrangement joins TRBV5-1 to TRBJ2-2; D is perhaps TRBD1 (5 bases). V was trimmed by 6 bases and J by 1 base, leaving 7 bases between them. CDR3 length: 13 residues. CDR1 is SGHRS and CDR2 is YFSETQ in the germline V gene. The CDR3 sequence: CASTTENTGELFF. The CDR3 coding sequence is TGCGCCAGCACGACAGAGAACACCGGGGAGCTGTTTTTT.